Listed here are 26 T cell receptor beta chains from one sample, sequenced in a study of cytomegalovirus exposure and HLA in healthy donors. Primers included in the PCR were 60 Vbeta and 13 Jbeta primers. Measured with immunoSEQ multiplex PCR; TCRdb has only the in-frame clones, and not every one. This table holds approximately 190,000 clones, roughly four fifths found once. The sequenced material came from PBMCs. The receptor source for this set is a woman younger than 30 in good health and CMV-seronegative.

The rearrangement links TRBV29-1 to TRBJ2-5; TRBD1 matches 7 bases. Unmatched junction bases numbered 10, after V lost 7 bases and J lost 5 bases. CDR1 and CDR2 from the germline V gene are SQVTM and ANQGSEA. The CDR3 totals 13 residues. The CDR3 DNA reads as TGCAGCGGACAGGGTTTTTTAGGGGAGACCCAGTACTTC. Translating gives CSGQGFLGETQYF.

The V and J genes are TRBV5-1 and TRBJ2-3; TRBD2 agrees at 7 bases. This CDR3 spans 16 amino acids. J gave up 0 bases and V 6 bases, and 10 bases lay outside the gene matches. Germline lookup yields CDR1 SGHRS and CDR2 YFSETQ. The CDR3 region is CASTLWEGRSTDTQYF. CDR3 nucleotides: TGCGCCAGCACCCTATGGGAGGGAAGAAGCACAGATACGCAGTATTTT.

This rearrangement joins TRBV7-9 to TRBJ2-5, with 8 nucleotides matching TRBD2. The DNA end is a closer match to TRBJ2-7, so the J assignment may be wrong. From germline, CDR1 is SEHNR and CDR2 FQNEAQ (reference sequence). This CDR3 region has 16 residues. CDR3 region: CASSRFSAGGSYEQYF. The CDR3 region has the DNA TGTGCCAGCAGCCGTTTTTCGGCGGGGGGATCCTACGAGCAGTACTTC.

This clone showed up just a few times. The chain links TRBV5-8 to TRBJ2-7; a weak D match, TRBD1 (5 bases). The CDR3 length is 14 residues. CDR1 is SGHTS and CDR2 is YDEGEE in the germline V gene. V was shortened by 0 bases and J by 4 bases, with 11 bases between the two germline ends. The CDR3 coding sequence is TGTGCCAGCAGCTTGGCCCCAGGGCAGTACGAGCAGTACTTC. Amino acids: CASSLAPGQYEQYF.

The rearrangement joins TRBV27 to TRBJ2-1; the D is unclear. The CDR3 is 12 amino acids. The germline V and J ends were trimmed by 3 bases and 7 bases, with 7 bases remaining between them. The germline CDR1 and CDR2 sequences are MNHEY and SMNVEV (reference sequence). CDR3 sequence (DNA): TGTGCCAGCAGTTTCGGAGAGAATGAGCAGTTCTTC. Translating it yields CASSFGENEQFF.

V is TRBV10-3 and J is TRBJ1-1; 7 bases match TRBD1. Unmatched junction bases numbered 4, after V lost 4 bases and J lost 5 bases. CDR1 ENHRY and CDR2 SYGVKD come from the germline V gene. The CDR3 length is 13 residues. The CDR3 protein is CAISGTGETEAFF. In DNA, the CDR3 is TGTGCCATCAGTGGAACAGGGGAAACTGAAGCTTTCTTT.

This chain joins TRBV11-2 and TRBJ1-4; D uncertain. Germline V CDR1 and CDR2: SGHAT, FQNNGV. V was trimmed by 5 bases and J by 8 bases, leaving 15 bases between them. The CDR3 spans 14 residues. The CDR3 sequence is CASSPRIVKEKLFF. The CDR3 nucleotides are TGTGCCAGCAGCCCAAGAATAGTAAAGGAAAAACTGTTTTTT.

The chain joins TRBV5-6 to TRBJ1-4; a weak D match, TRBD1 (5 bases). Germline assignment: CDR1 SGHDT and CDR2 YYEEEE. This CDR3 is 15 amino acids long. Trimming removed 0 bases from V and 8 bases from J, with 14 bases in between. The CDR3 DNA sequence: TGTGCCAGCAGCTTGGTGGGGCAGGCTGGGGAAAAACTGTTTTTT. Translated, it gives CASSLVGQAGEKLFF.

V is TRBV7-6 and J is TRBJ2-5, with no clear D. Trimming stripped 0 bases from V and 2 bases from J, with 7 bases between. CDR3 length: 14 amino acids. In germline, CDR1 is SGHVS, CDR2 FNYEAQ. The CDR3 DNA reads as TGTGCCAGCAGCTTAGCGCCCGGGCAAGAGACCCAGTACTTC. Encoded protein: CASSLAPGQETQYF.

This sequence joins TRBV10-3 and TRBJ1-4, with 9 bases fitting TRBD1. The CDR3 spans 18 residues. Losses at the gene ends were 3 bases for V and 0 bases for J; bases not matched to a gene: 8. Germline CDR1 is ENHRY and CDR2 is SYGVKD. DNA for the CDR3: TGTGCCATCAGTGACTCCACAGGGGGCTCTGCAACTAATGAAAAACTGTTTTTT. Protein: CAISDSTGGSATNEKLFF.

The CDR3 reads CASRLGTWATNEQFF. The CDR3 bases are TGTGCAAGTCGCTTAGGTACATGGGCGACCAATGAGCAGTTCTTC. The gene calls are TRBV12-2 and TRBJ2-1; TRBD1 reflects the table's D call only, with no check against the DNA. TRBV12-2 constitutes a pseudogene. This CDR3 has 15 residues.

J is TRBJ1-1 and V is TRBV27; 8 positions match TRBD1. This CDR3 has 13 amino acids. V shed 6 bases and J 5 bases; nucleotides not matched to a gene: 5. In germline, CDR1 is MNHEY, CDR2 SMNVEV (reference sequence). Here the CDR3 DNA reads TGTGCCAGCAGGGCGACAGGGGTTACTGAAGCTTTCTTT. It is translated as CASRATGVTEAFF.

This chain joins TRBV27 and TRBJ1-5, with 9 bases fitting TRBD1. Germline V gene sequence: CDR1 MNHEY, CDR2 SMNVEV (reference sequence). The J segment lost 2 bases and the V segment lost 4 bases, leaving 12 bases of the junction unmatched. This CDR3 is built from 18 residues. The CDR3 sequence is CASSSNLPGQGGNQPQHF. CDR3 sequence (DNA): TGTGCCAGCAGTTCCAATCTTCCGGGACAGGGAGGCAATCAGCCCCAGCATTTT.

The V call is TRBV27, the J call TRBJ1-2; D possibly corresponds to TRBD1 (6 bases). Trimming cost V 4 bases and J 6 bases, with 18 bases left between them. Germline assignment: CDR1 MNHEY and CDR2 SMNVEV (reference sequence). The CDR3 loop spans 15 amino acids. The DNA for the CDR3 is TGTGCCAGCAGTTCGGGTAGGGGGTTCATTGATGGCTACACCTTC. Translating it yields CASSSGRGFIDGYTF.

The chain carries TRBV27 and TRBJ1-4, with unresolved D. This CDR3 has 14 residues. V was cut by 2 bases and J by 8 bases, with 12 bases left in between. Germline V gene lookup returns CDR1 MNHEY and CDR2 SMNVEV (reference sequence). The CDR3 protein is CASSLNMWQEKLFF. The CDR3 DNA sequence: TGTGCCAGCAGTTTAAACATGTGGCAAGAAAAACTGTTTTTT.

This CDR3 is CASSLIRGVNWELFF. The CDR3 nucleotides are TGTGCCAGCAGCTTAATACGCGGGGTGAACTGGGAGCTGTTTTTT. The gene calls are TRBV5-6 and TRBJ2-2, with D maybe TRBD2 (6 bases). The ends were cut back, 2 bases at V and 9 bases at J, with 17 bases in the middle. The CDR3 loop spans 15 amino acids. Germline V lookup: CDR1 SGHDT, CDR2 YYEEEE.

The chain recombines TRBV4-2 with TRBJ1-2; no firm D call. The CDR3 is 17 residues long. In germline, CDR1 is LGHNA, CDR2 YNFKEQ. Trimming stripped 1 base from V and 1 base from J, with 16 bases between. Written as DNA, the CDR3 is TGTGCCAGCAGCCAAGGAGGATCACGAGGTTTTAACTATGGCTACACCTTC. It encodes CASSQGGSRGFNYGYTF.

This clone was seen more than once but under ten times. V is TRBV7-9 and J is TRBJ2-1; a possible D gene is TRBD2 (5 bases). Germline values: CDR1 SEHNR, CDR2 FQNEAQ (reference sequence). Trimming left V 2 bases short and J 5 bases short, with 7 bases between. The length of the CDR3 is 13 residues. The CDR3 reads CASSLSGNNEQFF. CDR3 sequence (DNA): TGTGCCAGCAGCTTAAGCGGAAACAATGAGCAGTTCTTC.

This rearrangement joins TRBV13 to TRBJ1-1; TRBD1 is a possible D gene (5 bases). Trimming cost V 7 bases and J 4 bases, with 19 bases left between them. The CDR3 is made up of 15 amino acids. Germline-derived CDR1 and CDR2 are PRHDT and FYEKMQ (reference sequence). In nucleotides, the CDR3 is TGTGCCAGCACCGAGACCGGGGGGTTTAGCACTGAAGCTTTCTTT. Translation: CASTETGGFSTEAFF.

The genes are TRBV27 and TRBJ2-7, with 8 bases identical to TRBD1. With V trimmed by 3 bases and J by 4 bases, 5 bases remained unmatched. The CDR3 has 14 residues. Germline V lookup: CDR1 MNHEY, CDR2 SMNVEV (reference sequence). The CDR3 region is CASSFPGGGYEQYF. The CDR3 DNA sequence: TGTGCCAGCAGTTTCCCAGGGGGCGGTTACGAGCAGTACTTC.

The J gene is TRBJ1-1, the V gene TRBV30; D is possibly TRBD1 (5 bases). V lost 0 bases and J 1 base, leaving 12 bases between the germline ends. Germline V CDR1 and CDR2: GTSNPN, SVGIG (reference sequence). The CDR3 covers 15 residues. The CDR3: CAWSVGASKNTEAFF. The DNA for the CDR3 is TGTGCCTGGAGTGTTGGGGCCAGTAAGAACACTGAAGCTTTCTTT.

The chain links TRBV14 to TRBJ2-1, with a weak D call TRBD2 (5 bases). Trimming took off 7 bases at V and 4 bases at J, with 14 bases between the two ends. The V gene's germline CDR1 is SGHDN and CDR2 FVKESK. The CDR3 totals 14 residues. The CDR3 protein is CASKSTRGYNEQFF. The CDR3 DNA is TGTGCCAGCAAATCAACCCGGGGTTACAATGAGCAGTTCTTC.

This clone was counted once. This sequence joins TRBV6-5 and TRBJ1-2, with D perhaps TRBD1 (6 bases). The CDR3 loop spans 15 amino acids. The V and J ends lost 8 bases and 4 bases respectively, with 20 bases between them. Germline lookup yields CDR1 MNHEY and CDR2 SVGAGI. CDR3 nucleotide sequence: TGTGCCAGCCGAACCTATGTACAGGGAAGCTATGGCTACACCTTC. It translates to CASRTYVQGSYGYTF.

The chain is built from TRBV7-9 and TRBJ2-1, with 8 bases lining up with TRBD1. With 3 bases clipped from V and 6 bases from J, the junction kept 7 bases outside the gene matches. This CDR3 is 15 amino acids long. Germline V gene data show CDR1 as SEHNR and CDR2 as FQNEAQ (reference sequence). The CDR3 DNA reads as TGTGCCAGCAGCTTCAGACAGGGGATCGCCAATGAGCAGTTCTTC. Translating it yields CASSFRQGIANEQFF.

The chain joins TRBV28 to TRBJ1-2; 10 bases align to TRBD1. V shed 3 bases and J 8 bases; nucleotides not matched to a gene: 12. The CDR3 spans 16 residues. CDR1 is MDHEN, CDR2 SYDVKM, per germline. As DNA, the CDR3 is TGTGCCAGCAGTTTCCCCAAGGGGGACAGGGGTCGCGGCTACACCTTC. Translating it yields CASSFPKGDRGRGYTF.

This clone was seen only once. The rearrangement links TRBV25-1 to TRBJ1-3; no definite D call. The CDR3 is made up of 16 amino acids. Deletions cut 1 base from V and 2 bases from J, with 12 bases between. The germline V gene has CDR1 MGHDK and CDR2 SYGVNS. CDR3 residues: CASSESMAKAGNTIYF. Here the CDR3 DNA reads TGTGCCAGCAGTGAATCCATGGCCAAAGCTGGAAACACCATATATTTT.